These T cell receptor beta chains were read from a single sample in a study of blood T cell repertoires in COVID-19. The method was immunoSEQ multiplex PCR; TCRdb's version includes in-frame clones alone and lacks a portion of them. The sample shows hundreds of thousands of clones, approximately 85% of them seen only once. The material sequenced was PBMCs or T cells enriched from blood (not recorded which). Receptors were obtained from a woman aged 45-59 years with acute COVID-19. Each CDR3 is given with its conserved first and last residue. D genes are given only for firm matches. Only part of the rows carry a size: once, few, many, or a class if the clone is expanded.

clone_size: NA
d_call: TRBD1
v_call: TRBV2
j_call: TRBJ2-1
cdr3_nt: TGTGCCAGCCCGGACAGGGGGCGCGACAATGAGCAGTTCTTC
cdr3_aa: CASPDRGRDNEQFF

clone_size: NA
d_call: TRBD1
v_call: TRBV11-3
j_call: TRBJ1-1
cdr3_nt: TGTGCCAGCAGCCCCTCTGGGACAGGGGGTGACACTGAAGCTTTCTTT
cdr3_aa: CASSPSGTGGDTEAFF

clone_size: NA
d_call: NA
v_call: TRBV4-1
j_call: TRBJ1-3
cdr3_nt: TGCGCCAGCAGCCAGAAGGGGACAGGAAACACCATATATTTT
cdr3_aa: CASSQKGTGNTIYF

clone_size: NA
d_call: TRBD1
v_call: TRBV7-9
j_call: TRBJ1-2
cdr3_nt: TGTGCCAGCAGCTCCGCCACAGGGGGCGAGTTCTATGGCTACACCTTC
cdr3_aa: CASSSATGGEFYGYTF

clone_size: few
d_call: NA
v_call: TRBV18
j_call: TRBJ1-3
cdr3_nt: TGTGCCAGCTCACCACCGCGAACCTCTGGAAACACCATATATTTT
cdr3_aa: CASSPPRTSGNTIYF

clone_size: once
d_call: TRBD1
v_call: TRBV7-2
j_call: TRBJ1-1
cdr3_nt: TGTGCCAGCAGCTTAGACCCCGACAGGGCGAACACTGAAGCTTTCTTT
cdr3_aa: CASSLDPDRANTEAFF

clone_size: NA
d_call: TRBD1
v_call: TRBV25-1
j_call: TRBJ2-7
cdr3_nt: TGTGCCAGCCGTAGACAGGGCTCATACGAGCAGTACTTC
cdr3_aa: CASRRQGSYEQYF

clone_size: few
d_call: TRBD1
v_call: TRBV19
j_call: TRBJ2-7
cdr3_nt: TGTGCCAGTAGTATTGGCAGGGGGCTAAACGAGCAGTACTTC
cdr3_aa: CASSIGRGLNEQYF

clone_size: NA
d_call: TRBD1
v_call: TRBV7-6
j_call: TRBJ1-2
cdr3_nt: TGTGCCAGCAGCTTATATGAGGGGGCGGCCTTTAACTATGGCTACACCTTC
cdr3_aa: CASSLYEGAAFNYGYTF

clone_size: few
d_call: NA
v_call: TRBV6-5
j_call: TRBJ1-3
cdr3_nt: TGTGCCAGCAGGTCACAGGGAAACACCATATATTTT
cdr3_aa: CASRSQGNTIYF

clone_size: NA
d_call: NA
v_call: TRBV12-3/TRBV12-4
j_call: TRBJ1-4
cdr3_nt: TGTGCCAGCAGTGGCGGTGAAAAACTGTTTTTT
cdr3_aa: CASSGGEKLFF

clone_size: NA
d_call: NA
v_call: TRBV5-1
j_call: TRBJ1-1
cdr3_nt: TGCGCCAGCAGCGACGGAGAATTGAACACTGAAGCTTTCTTT
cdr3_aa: CASSDGELNTEAFF

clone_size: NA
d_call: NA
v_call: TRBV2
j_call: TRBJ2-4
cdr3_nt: TGTGCCAGCAGTGAAGCGCTTGGGGTGGGGCGGTGTGAACAGTACTTC
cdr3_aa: CASSEALGVGRCEQYF

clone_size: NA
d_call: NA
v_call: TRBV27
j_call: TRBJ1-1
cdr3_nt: TGTGCCAGCAGAAACAGGGAGGGAGAGAACACTGAAGCTTTCTTT
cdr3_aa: CASRNREGENTEAFF

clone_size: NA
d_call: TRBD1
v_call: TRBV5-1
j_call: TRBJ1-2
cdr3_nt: TGCGCCAGCAGCGTGGGACAGGCCATAGGGGGCTACACCTTC
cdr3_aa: CASSVGQAIGGYTF

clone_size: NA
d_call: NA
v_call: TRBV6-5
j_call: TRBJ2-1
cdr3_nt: TGTGCCAGCAGTTACCTCACGGGGGAGGTCCCGTACTTCTTC
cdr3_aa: CASSYLTGEVPYFF

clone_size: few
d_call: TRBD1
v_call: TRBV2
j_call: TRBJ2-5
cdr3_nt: TGTGCCAGCAGTGGACAGGGGGCTATGAAGACCCAGTACTTC
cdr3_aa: CASSGQGAMKTQYF

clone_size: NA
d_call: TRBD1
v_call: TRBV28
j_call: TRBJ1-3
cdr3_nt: TGTGCCAGCAGTTTAGACAGGGGGCAGAACACCATATATTTT
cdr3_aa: CASSLDRGQNTIYF

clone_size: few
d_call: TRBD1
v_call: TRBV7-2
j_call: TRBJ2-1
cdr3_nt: TGTGCCAGCAGCTCGACAGGGGGGCGAAATGAGCAGTTCTTC
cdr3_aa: CASSSTGGRNEQFF

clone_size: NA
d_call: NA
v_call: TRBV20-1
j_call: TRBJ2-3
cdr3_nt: TGCAGTGCTAGTTTCAGGGGAAACACAGATACGCAGTATTTT
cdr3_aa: CSASFRGNTDTQYF

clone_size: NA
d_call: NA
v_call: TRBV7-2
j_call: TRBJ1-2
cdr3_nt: TGTGCCAGCAGGCGAGGACAGCCTAACTATGGCTACACCTTC
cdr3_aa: CASRRGQPNYGYTF

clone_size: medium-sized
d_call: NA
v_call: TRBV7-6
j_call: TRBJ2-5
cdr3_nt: TGTGCCAGCAGCCCCTTTGAGGATGGAGAGACCCAGTACTTC
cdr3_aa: CASSPFEDGETQYF

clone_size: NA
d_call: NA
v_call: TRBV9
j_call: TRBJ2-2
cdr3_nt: TGTGCCAGCAGCGTAGTGAGCGGGCCCGGGGAGCTGTTTTTT
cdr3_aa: CASSVVSGPGELFF

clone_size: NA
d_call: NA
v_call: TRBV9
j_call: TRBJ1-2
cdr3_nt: TGTGCCAGCACCCGTACAGGAAACTATGGCTACACCTTC
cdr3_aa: CASTRTGNYGYTF

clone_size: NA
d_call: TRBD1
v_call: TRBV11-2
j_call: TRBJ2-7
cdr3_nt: TGTGCCAGCAGCTCGGGACAGGGAAGCGACGAGCAGTACTTC
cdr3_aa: CASSSGQGSDEQYF

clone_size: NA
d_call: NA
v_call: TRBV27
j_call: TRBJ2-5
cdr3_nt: TGTGCCAGCAGTTGGGGGGGGACACAAGAGACCCAGTACTTC
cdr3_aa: CASSWGGTQETQYF

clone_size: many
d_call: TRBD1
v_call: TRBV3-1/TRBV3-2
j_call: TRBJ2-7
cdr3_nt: TGTGCCAGCAGCCGGCCCCGGGACAGGGTGGGGCCCTACGAGCAGTACTTC
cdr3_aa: CASSRPRDRVGPYEQYF

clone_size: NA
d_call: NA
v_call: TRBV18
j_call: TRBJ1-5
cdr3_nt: TGTGCCAGCTCTCCCATCGAGGAATCAGCCCAGCATTTT
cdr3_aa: CASSPIEESAQHF

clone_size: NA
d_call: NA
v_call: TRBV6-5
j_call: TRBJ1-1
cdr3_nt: TGTGCCACCGAGGACAGATACATGAACACTGAAGCTTTCTTT
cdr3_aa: CATEDRYMNTEAFF

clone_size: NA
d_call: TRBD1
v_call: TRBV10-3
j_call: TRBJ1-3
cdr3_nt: TGTGCCATCGGGGGACAGGGAGGAAACACCATATATTTT
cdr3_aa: CAIGGQGGNTIYF

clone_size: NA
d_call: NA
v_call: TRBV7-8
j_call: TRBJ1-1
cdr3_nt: TGTGCCAGCAGCTATTCGGACTGGAACACTGAAGCTTTCTTT
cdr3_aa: CASSYSDWNTEAFF

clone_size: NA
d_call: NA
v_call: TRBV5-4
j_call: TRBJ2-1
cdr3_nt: TGTGCCAGCAGCTTGAGTGGCAGTGACAATGAGCAGTTCTTC
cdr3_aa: CASSLSGSDNEQFF

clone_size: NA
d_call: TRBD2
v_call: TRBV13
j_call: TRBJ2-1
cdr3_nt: TGTGCCAGCAGCTTAATACTAGCGGGCATCGACAATGAGCAGTTCTTC
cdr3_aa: CASSLILAGIDNEQFF

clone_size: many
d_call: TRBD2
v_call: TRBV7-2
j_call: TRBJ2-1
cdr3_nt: TGTGCCAGCAGCTTAGCCCCAGGGGCTAGCGGGACCTACAATGAGCAGTTCTTC
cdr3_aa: CASSLAPGASGTYNEQFF

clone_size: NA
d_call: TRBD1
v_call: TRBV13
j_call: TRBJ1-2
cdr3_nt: TGTGCCAGCAGCTTAGAGGACAGGGCTAACTATGGCTACACCTTC
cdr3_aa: CASSLEDRANYGYTF

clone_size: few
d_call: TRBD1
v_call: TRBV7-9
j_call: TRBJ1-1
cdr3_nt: TGTGCCAGCAGCTTAGACGGGGGACAGGGCGAAGCTTTCTTT
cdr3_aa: CASSLDGGQGEAFF

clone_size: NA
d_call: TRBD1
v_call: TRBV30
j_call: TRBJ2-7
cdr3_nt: TGTGCCTGGAGTAACGGACAGGGGACGTACTTC
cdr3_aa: CAWSNGQGTYF

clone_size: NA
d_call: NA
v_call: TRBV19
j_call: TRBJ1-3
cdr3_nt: TGTGCCAGTAGTGCAGGATACGGAAACACCATATATTTT
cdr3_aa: CASSAGYGNTIYF

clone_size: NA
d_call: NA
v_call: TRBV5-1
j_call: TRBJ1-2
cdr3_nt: TGCGCCAGCAGCTTGGGGCCAGGTAATAACTATGGCTACACCTTC
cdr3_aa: CASSLGPGNNYGYTF

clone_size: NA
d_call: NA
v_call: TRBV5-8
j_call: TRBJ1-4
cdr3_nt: TGTGCCAGCAGCTCGGGGGACTCAACTAATGAAAAACTGTTTTTT
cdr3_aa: CASSSGDSTNEKLFF

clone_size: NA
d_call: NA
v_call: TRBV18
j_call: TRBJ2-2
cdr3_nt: TGTGCCAGCACTATAAAGGCCGGGGAGCTGTTTTTT
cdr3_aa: CASTIKAGELFF

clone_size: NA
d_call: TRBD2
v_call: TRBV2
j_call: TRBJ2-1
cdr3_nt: TGTGCCACAAAGCCCGGGACTAGCGGGGGGTACAATGAGCAGTTCTTC
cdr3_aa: CATKPGTSGGYNEQFF

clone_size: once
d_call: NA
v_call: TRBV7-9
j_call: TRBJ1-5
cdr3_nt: TGTGCCAGCAGCTTAGGTCTAGGCCCCAATCAGCCCCAGCATTTT
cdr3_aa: CASSLGLGPNQPQHF

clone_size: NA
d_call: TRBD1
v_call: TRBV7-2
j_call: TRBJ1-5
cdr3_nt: TGTGCCAGCAGCAGGGACAGGGGACAGCCCCAGCATTTT
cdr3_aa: CASSRDRGQPQHF

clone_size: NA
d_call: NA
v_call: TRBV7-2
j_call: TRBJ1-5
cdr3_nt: TGTGCCAGCAGCTTCGGACAGAGGAGCAATCAGCCCCAGCATTTT
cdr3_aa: CASSFGQRSNQPQHF

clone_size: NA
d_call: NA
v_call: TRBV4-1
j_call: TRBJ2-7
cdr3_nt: TGCGCCAGCAGGCAACCAGACAGCTACGAGCAGTACTTC
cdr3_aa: CASRQPDSYEQYF